This TCR beta chain was recovered during a study of tumor and adjacent non-tumor tissue in lung cancer. This sample's RNA came from whole unsorted tissue. The CDR3 spans 13 residues. Germline V CDR1 and CDR2: MNHEY, SVGAGI. V lost 6 bases and J lost 6, with 15 bases in between. A modified ARM-PCR protocol with three rounds of nested PCR amplified TCRbeta. TCRdb re-called the multiplex PCR reads through MiXCR, storing one row per CDR3 protein. The top ten clones hold around 13% of a sample with 130,000 or so distinct CDR3 sequences, over 65% of them seen once. This clonotype is a singleton in its sample. A much larger clone lies one base from this, so it may be a read error.

The sample consisted of lung tumor tissue. The chain has TRBV6-5 and TRBJ2-7; D is ambiguous. This clonotype was sampled from a man in his thirties or forties with non-small cell lung cancer. CDR3 region: CASRDDQMGEQYF. The DNA of the CDR3 is TGTGCCAGCAGGGACGACCAGATGGGCGAGCAGTACTTC.